Below, one TCR beta chain is given with its context. The authors' processing: Estimated nucleated cell counts came from reference gene primer amplification. Assay used: immunoSEQ multiplex PCR; TCRdb lists only in-frame clones, some missing. Clonal size and the V and J genes are those of that table, whereas D and trimming came from the DNA. This table holds 180,000 or so clones, 87% found once. The CDR3 sequence is 16 residues long. The V gene's germline CDR1 is SEHNR and CDR2 FQNEAQ (reference sequence). After removal of 1 base from V and 6 bases from J, the junction contained 5 bases not matched to a gene. The entry originates in a study of blood T cell repertoires in COVID-19. Across the whole study: Material from acute and convalescent COVID-19 was sourced from the United States, Italy and Spain.

Sequences were obtained from peripheral blood. The clonotype originates from a woman aged 45 to 65 with acute or convalescent COVID-19. The rearrangement links TRBV7-9 to TRBJ1-4; 10 bases fit TRBD1. CDR3 in amino acids: CASSLGVGTGDEKLFF. The CDR3 bases are TGTGCCAGCAGCTTAGGTGTCGGGACAGGGGATGAAAAACTGTTTTTT.